This TCR beta chain comes out of a study of Ad26.COV2.S vaccination and SARS-CoV-2 variants. Across the study: Donor was one of the participants in the Ad26.COV2.S arm of the COV1001 trial.

This CDR3 has 13 amino acids. Germline V gene sequence: CDR1 SQVTM, CDR2 ANQGSEA. V lost 6 bases and J lost 7, with 18 bases in between. Documented treatment: about 20 received Ad26.COV2.S at low or high dose, single or two shots; 5 received placebo; per-sample allocation not given. Day 63 after the first injection of vaccine or placebo was the sampling time. Assay used: immunoSEQ multiplex PCR; TCRdb lists only in-frame clones, some missing. The sample yields about 400,000 clones, about 80% seen once. V usage is TRBV29-1 and J usage is TRBJ1-2, with D perhaps matching TRBD1 (6 bases). This clonotype was obtained from a person aged 18-65 years who received the Ad26.COV2.S COVID-19 vaccine or a placebo. The sample in question was peripheral blood, obtained in a trial of Ad26.COV2.S vaccine versus placebo. CDR3 sequence reads: CSVPGEIVGGYTF. The DNA of the CDR3 is TGCAGCGTCCCAGGGGAAATCGTTGGTGGCTACACCTTC.